A selection of T cell receptor beta chains follows, all from one sample in a study of cytomegalovirus exposure and HLA in healthy donors. The data were produced by immunoSEQ multiplex PCR, yet TCRdb's version contains in-frame clones alone and is incomplete. The sample has some 90,000 clones; 81% are singletons. The sample comprised PBMCs. The origin of the receptors is a human donor in good health. CDR3s include the opening cysteine and the closing phenylalanine or tryptophan. D genes are given only for firm matches. Clone size, where shown, is once, few, many, or a class for clones that have expanded.

D	size	V	J	DNA	CDR3
NA	NA	TRBV18	TRBJ2-7	TGTGCCAGCTCATCCAACTACGAGCAGTACTTC	CASSSNYEQYF
TRBD1	NA	TRBV6-5	TRBJ1-1	TGTGCCAGCAGTAGACAGGGAGGTGAAGCTTTCTTT	CASSRQGGEAFF
NA	NA	TRBV6-6	TRBJ2-4	TGTGCCAGCAGTTACTTCCAGGCAGCCAAAAACATTCAGTACTTC	CASSYFQAAKNIQYF
TRBD1	once	TRBV12-5	TRBJ2-3	TGTGCTAGTGGTTTGTTCAAGGGACAGGCGAGTTTT	CASGLFKGQASF
NA	NA	TRBV9	TRBJ1-2	TGTGCCAGCAGCGTAGACGGAGGGGATCGGACCTTC	CASSVDGGDRTF
TRBD1	NA	TRBV5-4	TRBJ1-4	TGTGCCAGCAGCTTGAAGGGGGCCACTAATGAAAAACTGTTTTTT	CASSLKGATNEKLFF
NA	NA	TRBV11-2	TRBJ2-7	TGTGCCAGCAGCTTAGAGGGGGCGGCAAAACCCTACGAGCAGTACTTC	CASSLEGAAKPYEQYF
NA	once	TRBV27	TRBJ2-2	TGTGCCAGCAGTTTACCGCTCGGACAGTACACCGGGGAGCTGTTTTTT	CASSLPLGQYTGELFF
NA	NA	TRBV6-5	TRBJ2-5	TGTGCCAGCAGACCTAGCGTCGCAGAGACCCAGTACTTC	CASRPSVAETQYF
NA	NA	TRBV5-4	TRBJ2-2	TGTGCCAGCAGCTTGGCTAGGGGCGACCCCGGGGAGCTGTTTTTT	CASSLARGDPGELFF
TRBD2	NA	TRBV19	TRBJ2-1	TGTGCCAGTGGGGGGACTAGCGGGAGCGGAGAGCAGTTCTTC	CASGGTSGSGEQFF
NA	NA	TRBV7-9	TRBJ1-2	TGTGCCAGCAGCTTTAAGGGAGTGTTCACTAACTATGGCTACACCTTC	CASSFKGVFTNYGYTF
NA	NA	TRBV10-3	TRBJ2-1	TGTGCCATCAGTTTTCTAGCGGAGCAGTTCTTC	CAISFLAEQFF
TRBD1	NA	TRBV27	TRBJ1-4	TGTGCCAGCAGTGCAATGACAGGGCGCGGTGAAAAACTGTTTTTT	CASSAMTGRGEKLFF
TRBD2	NA	TRBV5-1	TRBJ2-1	TGCGCCAGCAGCTCGGGACTAGCGGGCTGGAAAACCTACAATGAGCAGTTCTTC	CASSSGLAGWKTYNEQFF
TRBD1	few	TRBV6-1	TRBJ2-7	TGTGCCAGCACTCAAGAAGCGACAGGGGGCTACGAGCAGTACTTC	CASTQEATGGYEQYF
NA	once	TRBV15	TRBJ2-3	TGTGCCACCAGCAGAGAGGCTGGGGGGAGGTATACGCAGTATTTT	CATSREAGGRYTQYF
TRBD2	NA	TRBV7-6	TRBJ2-5	TGTGCCAGCAGCGTCCTAGCGGCACAAGAGACCCAGTACTTC	CASSVLAAQETQYF
NA	once	TRBV18	TRBJ2-5	TGTGCCAGCTCACCACCCCGGGGGGCGAATCGGGGGGAGACCCAGTACTTC	CASSPPRGANRGETQYF
NA	NA	TRBV27	TRBJ2-2	TGTGCCAGCAGTTTACAAGTGAGAGGATATAACACCGGGGAGCTGTTTTTT	CASSLQVRGYNTGELFF
TRBD1	NA	TRBV6-1	TRBJ1-6	TGTGCCAGCAGTGGTGGACAGGGTCGTACCTATAATTCACCCCTCCACTTT	CASSGGQGRTYNSPLHF
TRBD1	NA	TRBV5-1	TRBJ2-5	TGCGCCAGCAGCCTGCAGGGGGACGAGACCCAGTACTTC	CASSLQGDETQYF